The 20 T cell receptor beta chains below come from one sample, sequenced in a study of blood T cell repertoires in COVID-19. Repertoires were generated with immunoSEQ multiplex PCR, while TCRdb's copy carries only in-frame clones and drops some. The sample has about 170,000 clones; approximately 90% are singletons. Sequences were obtained from peripheral blood. The source is a man aged 55 to 70 with acute or convalescent COVID-19.

This sequence joins TRBV5-1 and TRBJ1-4; D might be TRBD1 (5 bases). The CDR3 contains 17 residues. Looked up from germline, CDR1 is SGHRS and CDR2 is YFSETQ. With 0 bases removed from V and 0 bases from J, the gap between germline ends came to 12 bases. The DNA for the CDR3 is TGCGCCAGCAGCTTGGCTCGGGACTTAGCAACTAATGAAAAACTGTTTTTT. It codes for CASSLARDLATNEKLFF.

This clone appeared a single time. This rearrangement joins TRBV11-2 to TRBJ1-2; 12 bases agree with TRBD1. V was clipped by 6 bases and J by 4 bases; unmatched bases: 9. This CDR3 region has 16 residues. Germline loops: CDR1 SGHAT, CDR2 FQNNGV. CDR3: CASSSGTGGAGYGYTF. The CDR3 region has the DNA TGTGCCAGCAGTTCCGGGACAGGGGGCGCGGGCTATGGCTACACCTTC.

The chain recombines TRBV5-1 with TRBJ1-2; no clear D. The length of the CDR3 is 15 residues. Trimming removed 4 bases at V and 0 bases at J, with 13 bases between. The germline gives CDR1 SGHRS, CDR2 YFSETQ. CDR3 coding DNA: TGCGCCAGCAGCCCGGAGTCGGGGACTAACTATGGCTACACCTTC. Protein product: CASSPESGTNYGYTF. The entire variable domain, with the rest obtained from reference TRBV5-1 and TRBJ1-2, is as follows: KAGVTQTPRYLIKTRGQQVTLSCSPISGHRSVSWYQQTPGQGLQFLFEYFSETQRNKGNFPGRFSGRQFSNSRSEMNVSTLELGDSALYLCASSPESGTNYGYTFGSGTRLTVV.

This chain links TRBV6-4 with TRBJ1-1; no reliable D call. This CDR3 region has 13 residues. Germline V CDR1 and CDR2: MRHNA, SNTAGT. V lost 5 bases and J lost 3, with 10 bases in between. CDR3 sequence (DNA): TGTGCCAGCAGTCGAGGGAGAGACACTGAAGCTTTCTTT. As protein: CASSRGRDTEAFF.

This clone showed up just once. V gene TRBV5-1 combines with J gene TRBJ2-5; 9 bases align to TRBD1. V lost 4 bases to trimming and J lost 4 bases; unmatched junction nucleotides: 8. The CDR3 sequence is 15 residues long. CDR1 and CDR2 (germline): SGHRS, YFSETQ. CDR3 DNA: TGCGCCAGCAGCGACCGGGACAGGGTAGGAGAGACCCAGTACTTC. The encoded protein is CASSDRDRVGETQYF.

Only one count was recorded for this clone. The genes are TRBV3-1 (or the pseudogene TRBV3-2) and TRBJ2-1, with TRBD1 identical over 7 bases. CDR3 length equals 12 residues. V lost 4 bases and J lost 9; bases outside the gene matches: 3. The V gene's germline CDR1 is LGHDT and CDR2 YNNKEL (reference sequence). CDR3 bases: TGTGCCAGCAGCCCGACAGGGCTTGAGCAGTTCTTC. Its translation: CASSPTGLEQFF.

The chain has TRBV2 and TRBJ1-6; 9 bases agree with TRBD1. Germline CDR1 SNHLY, CDR2 FYNNEI. The CDR3 extends over 13 amino acids. V was clipped by 5 bases and J by 9 bases; unmatched bases: 2. The CDR3 is CASSPDRGSPLHF. CDR3 DNA sequence: TGTGCCAGCAGTCCGGACAGGGGTTCACCCCTCCACTTT.

V is TRBV20-1 and J is TRBJ1-2; D is unresolved. Trimming shortened V by 4 bases and J by 4 bases, and 7 bases separated the two germline ends. This CDR3 has 11 residues. CDR1 is DFQATT, CDR2 SNEGSKA, per germline (reference sequence). The CDR3 region is CSAKVSYGYTF. CDR3 nucleotide sequence: TGCAGTGCTAAAGTGAGCTATGGCTACACCTTC.

The rearrangement uses TRBV2 and TRBJ2-7, with 8 positions matching TRBD2. This CDR3 has 15 amino acids. The junction had 12 bases not matched to a gene; V was cut back by 5 bases and J by 6 bases. CDR1 is SNHLY and CDR2 is FYNNEI in the germline V gene. CDR3 nucleotides: TGTGCCAGCAGTCGAGCGGTAGCGGGATGGAGCGAGCAGTACTTC. Amino acid sequence: CASSRAVAGWSEQYF.

The chain joins TRBV7-2 to TRBJ2-7; 9 bases agree with TRBD1. The CDR3 totals 15 residues. Germline loops: CDR1 SGHTA, CDR2 FQGNSA. The junction had 10 bases not matched to a gene; V was cut back by 4 bases and J by 6 bases. CDR3 nucleotides: TGTGCCAGCAGCTCCTTACCGGGACAGGGAGGCGAGCAGTACTTC. Translating it yields CASSSLPGQGGEQYF.

This chain joins TRBV5-8 and TRBJ2-7; 9 bases match TRBD2. The junction had 10 bases not matched to a gene; V was cut back by 1 base and J by 5 bases. CDR3 length: 16 residues. Germline assignment: CDR1 SGHTS and CDR2 YDEGEE. CDR3 coding DNA: TGTGCCAGCAGCTTGCAGCGCGGGGGGGCCGTTGACGAGCAGTACGTC. It specifies CASSLQRGGAVDEQYV.

The rearrangement uses TRBV29-1 and TRBJ1-1; the match to TRBD1 covers 9 bases. With V trimmed by 6 bases and J by 5 bases, 7 bases remained unmatched. Germline CDR1 is SQVTM and CDR2 is ANQGSEA. The CDR3 is made up of 13 amino acids. The CDR3 spells CSVGDRAGTEAFF. Written as DNA, the CDR3 is TGCAGCGTGGGGGACAGGGCGGGGACTGAAGCTTTCTTT.

V usage is TRBV30 and J usage is TRBJ1-5; 7 bases line up with TRBD1. The V and J ends lost 3 bases and 5 bases, in that order; junction bases with no gene match: 7. CDR3 size: 14 residues. Germline CDR1 is GTSNPN and CDR2 is SVGIG (reference sequence). CDR3 sequence (DNA): TGTGCCTGGAGCCAAGGACAGGTGGATCAGCCCCAGCATTTT. Its translation: CAWSQGQVDQPQHF.

The V call is TRBV6-5, the J call TRBJ1-4; weak D call: TRBD1 (6 bases). The CDR3 is 14 amino acids. Germline assignment: CDR1 MNHEY and CDR2 SVGAGI. V was pared by 3 bases and J by 3 bases, with 8 bases between. DNA for the CDR3: TGTGCCAGCAGTTATGGACAGCCTAATGAAAAACTGTTTTTT. Its translation is CASSYGQPNEKLFF.

The genes are TRBV3-1 (or the pseudogene TRBV3-2) and TRBJ2-1; 7 positions agree with TRBD2. Per the germline V gene, CDR1 is LGHDT and CDR2 is YNNKEL (reference sequence). Germline trimming cut 7 bases from V and 7 bases from J; bases unmatched to any gene: 10. The CDR3 has 14 amino acids. CDR3 protein: CASTPGGWVNEQFF. The CDR3 DNA sequence: TGTGCCAGCACACCGGGGGGATGGGTGAATGAGCAGTTCTTC.

The chain links TRBV30 to TRBJ2-2, with 15 bases matching TRBD2. The CDR3 extends over 18 amino acids. V lost 0 bases to trimming and J lost 5 bases; unmatched junction nucleotides: 7. Germline-derived CDR1 and CDR2 are GTSNPN and SVGIG (reference sequence). The CDR3 bases are TGTGCCTGGAGTGTACGGGGGACTAGCGGGAGGAGTACCGGGGAGCTGTTTTTT. Translation gives CAWSVRGTSGRSTGELFF. The complete variable domain, with remaining parts taken from reference TRBV30 and TRBJ2-2, reads SQTIHQWPATLVQPVGSPLSLECTVEGTSNPNLYWYRQAAGRGLQLLFYSVGIGQISSEVPQNLSASRPQDRQFILSSKKLLLSDSGFYLCAWSVRGTSGRSTGELFFGEGSRLTVL.

This clone came up once. The V and J genes are TRBV24-1 and TRBJ2-5; D uncertain. The V gene's germline CDR1 is KGHDR and CDR2 SFDVKD. V was cut by 4 bases and J by 5 bases, with 7 bases left in between. The CDR3 runs 12 residues. The CDR3 spells CATSDPSETQYF. The CDR3 coding sequence is TGTGCCACCAGTGACCCTTCGGAGACCCAGTACTTC.

The chain has TRBV5-8 and TRBJ2-1; 8 nucleotides line up with TRBD1. There are 15 residues in the CDR3. Germline loops: CDR1 SGHTS, CDR2 YDEGEE. V shed 1 base, J shed 2 bases, and the junction held 2 bases outside the gene matches. Here the CDR3 reads CASSLQGATYNEQFF. In nucleotides, the CDR3 is TGTGCCAGCAGCTTGCAGGGGGCTACCTACAATGAGCAGTTCTTC.

This clone has a single count. The chain couples TRBV2 to TRBJ1-2; tentative D call: TRBD1 (6 bases). CDR3 length: 13 residues. CDR1 SNHLY and CDR2 FYNNEI come from the germline V gene. V dropped 7 bases and J dropped 7 bases, with 16 bases sitting between them. The CDR3 is CASNSRGNSGYTF. Written as DNA, the CDR3 is TGTGCCAGCAACTCAAGGGGGAATAGTGGCTACACCTTC.

This chain links TRBV25-1 with TRBJ2-3; 12 bases fit TRBD2. J lost 2 bases, V lost 1 base, and 4 bases had no gene match. The CDR3 totals 17 residues. Germline assignment: CDR1 MGHDK and CDR2 SYGVNS. CDR3 amino acids: CASSELTSGGHTDTQYF. The CDR3 DNA reads TGTGCCAGCAGTGAATTAACTAGCGGGGGGCACACAGATACGCAGTATTTT.